This T cell receptor beta chain derives from a study of vaccination effects on CD4 cells after COVID-19. Germline CDR1 and CDR2: SEHNR and FQNEAQ (reference sequence). Trimming took 5 bases from V and 2 from J; bases not matched to a gene: 7. The CDR3 loop spans 17 amino acids. Before any sequencing was done, the ViraFEST assay used viral peptide pools to expand antigen-specific CD4+ T cells. Culture lasted 10 days before CD4+ T cell isolation. Sequenced by immunoSEQ multiplex PCR; TCRdb stores in-frame clones only, minus some. The sample includes approximately 82,000 clones, 74% of them seen just once. For this clone: The target antigen is unknown.

The chain recombines TRBV7-9 with TRBJ2-5; 14 bases map to TRBD2. This sequence was found in a human donor who received a COVID-19 vaccine. The source was CD4+ T cells from PBMCs cultured with HCoV-229E spike peptides, collected before COVID-19 vaccination. The CDR3 DNA reads as TGTGCCAGCAGCCAAGGACTAGCGGGGGGAGGGCAAGAGACCCAGTACTTC. Translating gives CASSQGLAGGGQETQYF.